The entry below describes one TCR beta chain. V lost 5 bases and J 0 bases, leaving 27 bases between the germline ends. CDR3 size: 20 residues. The V gene's germline CDR1 is SGHTS and CDR2 YDEGEE. Profiled with immunoSEQ multiplex PCR; TCRdb holds only in-frame clones, not every one. The table lists a few million clones, roughly 93% of them singletons. The source of the sample is a study of shared clonotypes between healthy human individuals. The V and J genes are TRBV5-8 and TRBJ1-5; the D is unclear. Sample: naive CD4+ T cells from PBMCs. Subset noted: CD45RA+ positively selected. The origin of this receptor is a man aged 18 to 29 in good health. Some clones in this sample may be carry-over from other donors' samples. The CDR3 DNA reads as TGTGCCAGCAGGCAGAACCCGGGGTCCCCAGGTTTTTATAGCAATCAGCCCCAGCATTTT. Translation gives CASRQNPGSPGFYSNQPQHF.